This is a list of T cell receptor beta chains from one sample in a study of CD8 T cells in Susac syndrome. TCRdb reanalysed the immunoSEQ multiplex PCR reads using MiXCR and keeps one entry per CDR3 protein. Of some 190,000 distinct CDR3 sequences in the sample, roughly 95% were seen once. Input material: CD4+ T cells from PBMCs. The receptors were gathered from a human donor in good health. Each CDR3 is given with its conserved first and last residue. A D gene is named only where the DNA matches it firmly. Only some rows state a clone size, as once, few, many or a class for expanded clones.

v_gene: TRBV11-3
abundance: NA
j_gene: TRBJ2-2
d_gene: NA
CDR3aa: CASSSIRGSGELFF
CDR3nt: TGTGCCAGCAGCTCGATCCGGGGGTCCGGGGAGCTGTTTTTT

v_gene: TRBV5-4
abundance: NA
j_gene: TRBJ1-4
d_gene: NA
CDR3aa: CASSLEGARGKLFF
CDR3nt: TGTGCCAGCAGCTTGGAAGGGGCAAGGGGGAAACTGTTTTTT

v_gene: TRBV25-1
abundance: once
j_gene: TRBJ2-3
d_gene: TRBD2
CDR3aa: CASSEYSAGVRDTQYF
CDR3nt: TGTGCCAGCAGTGAATACTCCGCGGGAGTACGTGATACGCAGTATTTT

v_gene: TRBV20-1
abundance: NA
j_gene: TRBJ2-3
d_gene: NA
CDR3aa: CSARGVASPRYF
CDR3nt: TGCAGTGCTAGGGGAGTGGCTAGTCCAAGGTATTTT

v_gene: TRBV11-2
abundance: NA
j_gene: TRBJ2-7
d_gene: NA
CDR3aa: CASSPPGGTPYEQYF
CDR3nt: TGTGCCAGCAGCCCGCCGGGCGGGACCCCCTACGAGCAGTACTTC

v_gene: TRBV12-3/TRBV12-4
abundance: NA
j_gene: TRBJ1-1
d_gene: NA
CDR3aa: CASSPTGIEAFF
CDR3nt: TGTGCCAGCAGCCCCACAGGGATCGAAGCTTTCTTT

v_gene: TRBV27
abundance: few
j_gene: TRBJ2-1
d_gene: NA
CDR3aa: CASSFWGNEQFF
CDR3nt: TGTGCCAGCAGTTTTTGGGGCAATGAGCAGTTCTTC

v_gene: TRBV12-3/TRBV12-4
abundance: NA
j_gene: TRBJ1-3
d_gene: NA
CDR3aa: CASTLWPEGNTIYF
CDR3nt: TGTGCCAGCACTCTTTGGCCCGAAGGAAACACCATATATTTT

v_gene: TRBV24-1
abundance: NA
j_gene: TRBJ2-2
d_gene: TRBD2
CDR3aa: CATSDGLAGGGPGELFF
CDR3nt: TGTGCCACCAGTGACGGACTAGCGGGAGGAGGTCCCGGGGAGCTGTTTTTT

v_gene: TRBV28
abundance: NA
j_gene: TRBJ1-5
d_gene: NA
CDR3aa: CASSLRFSRNQPQHF
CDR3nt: TGTGCCAGCAGTTTAAGGTTCAGTAGAAATCAGCCCCAGCATTTT

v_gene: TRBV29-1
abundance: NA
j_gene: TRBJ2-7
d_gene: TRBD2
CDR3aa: CSARTSGRALEQYF
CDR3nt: TGCAGCGCTCGGACTAGCGGGAGGGCTCTCGAGCAGTACTTC

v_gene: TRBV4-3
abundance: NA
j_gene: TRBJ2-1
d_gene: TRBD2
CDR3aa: CASSQDGSGRYNEQFF
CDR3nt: TGCGCCAGCAGCCAAGATGGTAGCGGGAGGTACAATGAGCAGTTCTTC

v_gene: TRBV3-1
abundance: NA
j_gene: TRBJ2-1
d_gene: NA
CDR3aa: CASSRLINEQFF
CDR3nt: TGTGCCAGCAGCCGGTTAATCAATGAGCAGTTCTTC

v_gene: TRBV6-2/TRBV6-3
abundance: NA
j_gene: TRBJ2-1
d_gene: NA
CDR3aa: CASTSTNEQFF
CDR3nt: TGTGCCAGCACCTCCACGAATGAGCAGTTCTTC

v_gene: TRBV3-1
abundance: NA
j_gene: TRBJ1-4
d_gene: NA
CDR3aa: CASSGRTVDEKLFF
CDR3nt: TGTGCCAGCAGCGGAAGGACAGTTGATGAAAAACTGTTTTTT

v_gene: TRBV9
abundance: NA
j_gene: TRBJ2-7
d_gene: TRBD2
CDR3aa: CASSVVSGRGEQYF
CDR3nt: TGTGCCAGCAGCGTAGTAAGTGGGAGGGGCGAGCAGTACTTC

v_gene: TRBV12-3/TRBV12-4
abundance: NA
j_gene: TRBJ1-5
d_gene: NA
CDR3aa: CASSLEPQPQHF
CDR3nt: TGTGCCAGCAGTTTAGAACCTCAGCCCCAGCATTTT

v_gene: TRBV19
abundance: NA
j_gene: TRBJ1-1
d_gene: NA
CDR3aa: CASSMAGTPSEAFF
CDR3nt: TGTGCCAGTAGTATGGCCGGGACACCGTCTGAAGCTTTCTTT

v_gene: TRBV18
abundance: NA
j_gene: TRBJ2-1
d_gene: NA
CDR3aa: CASSPADSRRYNEQFF
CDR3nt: TGTGCCAGCTCACCCGCCGACAGCCGGCGCTACAATGAGCAGTTCTTC

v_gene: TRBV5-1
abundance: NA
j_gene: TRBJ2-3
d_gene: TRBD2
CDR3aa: CASRTSGGTDTQYF
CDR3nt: TGCGCCAGCAGGACTAGCGGCGGCACAGATACGCAGTATTTT

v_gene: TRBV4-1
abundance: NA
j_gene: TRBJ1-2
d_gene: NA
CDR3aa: CASSLLPPHPANYGYTF
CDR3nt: TGCGCCAGCAGCCTTCTTCCCCCTCACCCAGCTAACTATGGCTACACCTTC

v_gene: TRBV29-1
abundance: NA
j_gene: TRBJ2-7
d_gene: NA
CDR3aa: CSVEGGGNEQYF
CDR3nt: TGCAGCGTTGAAGGAGGAGGCAACGAGCAGTACTTC

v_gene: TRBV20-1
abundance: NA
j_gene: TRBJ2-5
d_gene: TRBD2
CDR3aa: CSARKTSGRGETQYF
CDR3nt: TGCAGTGCTAGAAAGACTAGCGGGAGGGGAGAGACCCAGTACTTC

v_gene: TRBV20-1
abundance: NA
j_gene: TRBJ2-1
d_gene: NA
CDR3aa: CSAKRSSYNEQFF
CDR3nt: TGCAGTGCAAAGCGGAGCTCCTACAATGAGCAGTTCTTC

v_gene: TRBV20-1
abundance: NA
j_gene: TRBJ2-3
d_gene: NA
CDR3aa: CSARDPRTRLLTDTQYF
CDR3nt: TGCAGTGCTAGAGATCCGAGGACTCGTTTACTCACAGATACGCAGTATTTT

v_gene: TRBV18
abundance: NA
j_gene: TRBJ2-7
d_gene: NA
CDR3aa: CASSPGTVSSYEQYF
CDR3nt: TGTGCCAGCTCACCAGGGACTGTTAGCTCCTACGAGCAGTACTTC

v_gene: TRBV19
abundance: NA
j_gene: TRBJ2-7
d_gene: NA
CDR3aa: CASSEGRTYEQYF
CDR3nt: TGTGCCAGTAGTGAGGGGAGGACCTACGAGCAGTACTTC

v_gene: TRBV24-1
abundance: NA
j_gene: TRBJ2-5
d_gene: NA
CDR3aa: CATSDFGGGSLIETQYF
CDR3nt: TGTGCCACCAGTGATTTTGGAGGCGGCTCCCTAATAGAGACCCAGTACTTC

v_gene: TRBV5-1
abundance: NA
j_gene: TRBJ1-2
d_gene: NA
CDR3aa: CASSYMTGSYGYTF
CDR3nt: TGCGCCAGCAGCTATATGACAGGCTCCTATGGCTACACCTTC

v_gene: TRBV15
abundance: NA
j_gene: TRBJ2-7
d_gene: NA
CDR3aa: CATSRGGTPGRSEQYF
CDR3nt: TGTGCCACCAGCAGAGGGGGGACACCTGGCCGATCGGAGCAGTACTTC

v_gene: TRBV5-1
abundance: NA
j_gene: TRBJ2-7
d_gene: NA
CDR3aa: CASSFGNEAYEQYF
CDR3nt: TGCGCCAGCAGCTTCGGGAACGAGGCCTACGAGCAGTACTTC

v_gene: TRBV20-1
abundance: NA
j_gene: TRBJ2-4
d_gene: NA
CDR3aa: CSASAPLAKNIQYF
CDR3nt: TGCAGTGCTAGTGCGCCCCTAGCCAAAAACATTCAGTACTTC

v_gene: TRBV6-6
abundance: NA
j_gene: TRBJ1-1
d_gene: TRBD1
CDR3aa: CASSREQGILNTEAFF
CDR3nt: TGTGCCAGCAGTCGCGAACAGGGGATATTGAACACTGAAGCTTTCTTT

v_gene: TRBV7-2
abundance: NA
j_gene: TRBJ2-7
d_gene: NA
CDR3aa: CASSLEQQQYF
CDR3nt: TGTGCCAGCAGCTTAGAACAGCAGCAGTACTTC

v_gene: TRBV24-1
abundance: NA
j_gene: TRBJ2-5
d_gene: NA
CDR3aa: CATSARTVGGETQYF
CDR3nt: TGTGCCACCAGTGCCCGGACAGTGGGAGGAGAGACCCAGTACTTC

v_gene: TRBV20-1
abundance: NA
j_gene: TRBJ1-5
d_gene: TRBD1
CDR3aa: CSARRQGASNQPQHF
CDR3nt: TGCAGTGCTAGAAGACAGGGGGCGAGCAATCAGCCCCAGCATTTT

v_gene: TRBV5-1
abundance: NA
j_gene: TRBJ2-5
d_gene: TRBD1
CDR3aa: CASSSLGQGIPQGQYF
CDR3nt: TGCGCCAGCAGCTCGTTGGGACAGGGAATACCCCAGGGCCAGTACTTC

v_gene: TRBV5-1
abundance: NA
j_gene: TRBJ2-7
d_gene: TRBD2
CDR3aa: CASSFPSGEQYF
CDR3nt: TGCGCCAGCAGCTTTCCTAGCGGCGAGCAGTACTTC

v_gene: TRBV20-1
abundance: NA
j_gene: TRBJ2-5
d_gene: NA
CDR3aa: CSAGEETQYF
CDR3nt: TGCAGTGCGGGGGAAGAGACCCAGTACTTC

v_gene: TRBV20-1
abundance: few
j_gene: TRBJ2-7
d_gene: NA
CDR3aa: CSASRGGNSYEQYF
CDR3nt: TGCAGTGCTAGTAGGGGCGGAAACTCCTACGAGCAGTACTTC

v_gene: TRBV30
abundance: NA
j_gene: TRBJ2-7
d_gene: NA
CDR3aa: CAWSVNGYEQYF
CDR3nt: TGTGCCTGGAGTGTAAACGGCTACGAGCAGTACTTC

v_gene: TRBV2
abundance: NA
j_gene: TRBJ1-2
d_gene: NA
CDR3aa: CARRDNSNYGYTF
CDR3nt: TGTGCCAGAAGGGACAACAGTAACTATGGCTACACCTTC

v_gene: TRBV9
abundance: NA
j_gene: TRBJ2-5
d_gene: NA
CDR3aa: CASSVDPGGREETQYF
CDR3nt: TGTGCCAGCAGCGTAGACCCAGGGGGGAGGGAAGAGACCCAGTACTTC

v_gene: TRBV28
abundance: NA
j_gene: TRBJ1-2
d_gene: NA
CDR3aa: CASEGDPFNYGYTF
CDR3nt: TGTGCCAGCGAGGGGGACCCGTTTAACTATGGCTACACCTTC

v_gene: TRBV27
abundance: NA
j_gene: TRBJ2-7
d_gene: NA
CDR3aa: CASRIDRLGKQYF
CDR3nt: TGTGCCAGCAGAATCGACAGATTGGGTAAGCAGTACTTC

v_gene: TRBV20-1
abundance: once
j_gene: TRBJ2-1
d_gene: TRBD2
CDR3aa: CSARRTSGNDYEQFF
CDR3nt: TGCAGTGCTAGGAGAACTAGCGGGAATGACTATGAGCAGTTCTTC

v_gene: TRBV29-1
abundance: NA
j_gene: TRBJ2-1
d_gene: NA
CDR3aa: CSVEGARGFSYNEQFF
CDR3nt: TGCAGCGTTGAAGGGGCGCGGGGCTTCTCCTACAATGAGCAGTTCTTC

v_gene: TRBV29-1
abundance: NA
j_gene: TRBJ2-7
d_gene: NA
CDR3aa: CTFLEGGEQYF
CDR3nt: TGCACCTTCCTGGAGGGGGGCGAGCAGTACTTC

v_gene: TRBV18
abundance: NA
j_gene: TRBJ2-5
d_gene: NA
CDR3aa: CASSPFPTNEETQYF
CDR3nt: TGTGCCAGCTCACCTTTCCCGACCAACGAGGAGACCCAGTACTTC

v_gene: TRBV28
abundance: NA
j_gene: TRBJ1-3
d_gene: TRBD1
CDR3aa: CASRFDRGGGNTIYF
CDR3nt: TGTGCCAGCAGGTTCGACAGGGGAGGTGGAAACACCATATATTTT

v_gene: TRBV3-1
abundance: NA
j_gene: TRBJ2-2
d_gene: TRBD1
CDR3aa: CASSPGQGVGELFF
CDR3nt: TGTGCCAGCAGCCCAGGACAGGGGGTCGGGGAGCTGTTTTTT